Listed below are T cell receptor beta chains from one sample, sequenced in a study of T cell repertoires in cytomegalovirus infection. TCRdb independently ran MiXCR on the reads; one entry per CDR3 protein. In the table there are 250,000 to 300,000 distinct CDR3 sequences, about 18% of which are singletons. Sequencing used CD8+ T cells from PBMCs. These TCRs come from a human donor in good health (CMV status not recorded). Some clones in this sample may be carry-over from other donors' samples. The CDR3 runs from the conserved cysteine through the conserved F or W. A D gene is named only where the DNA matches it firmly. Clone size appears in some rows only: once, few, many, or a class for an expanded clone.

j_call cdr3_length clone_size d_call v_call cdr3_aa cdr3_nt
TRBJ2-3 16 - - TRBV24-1 CATSDLEAASTDTQYF TGTGCCACCAGTGATTTGGAGGCAGCTAGCACAGATACGCAGTATTTT
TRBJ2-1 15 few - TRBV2 CASSESRLRGNEQFF TGTGCCAGCAGTGAATCGAGACTGAGGGGCAATGAGCAGTTCTTC
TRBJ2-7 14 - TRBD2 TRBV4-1 CASSWGGDGYEQYF TGCGCCAGCAGCTGGGGAGGGGACGGGTACGAGCAGTACTTC
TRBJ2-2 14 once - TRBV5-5 CASSLTGRTGELFF TGTGCCAGCAGCTTGACAGGGCGAACCGGGGAGCTGTTTTTT
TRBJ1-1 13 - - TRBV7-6 CASSMAGRTEAFF TGTGCCAGCAGCATGGCTGGGAGGACTGAAGCTTTCTTT
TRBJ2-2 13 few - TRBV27 CASSLGVAGELFF TGTGCCAGCAGCCTAGGGGTAGCCGGGGAGCTGTTTTTT
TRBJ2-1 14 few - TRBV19 CASSIPGGGNEQFF TGTGCCAGTAGTATCCCCGGCGGCGGGAATGAGCAGTTCTTC
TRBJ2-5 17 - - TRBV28 CASSLFRVGQSRETQYF TGTGCCAGCAGTTTATTTCGAGTAGGACAGTCAAGAGAGACCCAGTACTTC
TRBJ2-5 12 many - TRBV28 CATRGDGETQYF TGTGCCACCCGCGGCGATGGAGAGACCCAGTACTTC
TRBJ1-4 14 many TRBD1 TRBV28 CASRHGDSWEKLFF TGTGCCAGCAGGCATGGGGACAGTTGGGAAAAACTGTTTTTT
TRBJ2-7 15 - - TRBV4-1 CASSPSVGPLGDQYF TGCGCCAGCAGCCCGTCCGTCGGCCCCCTCGGGGACCAGTACTTC
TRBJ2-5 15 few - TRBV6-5 CASSWGDGLGETQYF TGTGCCAGCAGTTGGGGGGATGGGCTGGGAGAGACCCAGTACTTC
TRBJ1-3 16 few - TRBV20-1 CSARGTPAPSGNTIYF TGCAGTGCTAGAGGGACACCGGCGCCCTCTGGAAACACCATATATTTT
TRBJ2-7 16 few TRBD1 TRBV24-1 CATSDPRDRMHYEQYF TGTGCCACCAGTGACCCCCGGGACAGGATGCACTACGAGCAGTACTTC
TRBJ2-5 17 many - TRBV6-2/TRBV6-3 CASSYGGPTDFQETQYF TGTGCCAGCAGTTACGGGGGTCCCACAGATTTCCAAGAGACCCAGTACTTC
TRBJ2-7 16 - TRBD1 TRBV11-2 CASSLWATGEVYEQYF TGTGCCAGCAGCTTATGGGCGACAGGGGAGGTCTACGAGCAGTACTTC
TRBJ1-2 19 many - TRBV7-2 CASSLDSGSQALAAYGYTF TGTGCCAGCAGCTTAGATTCGGGTTCCCAAGCACTCGCAGCCTATGGCTACACCTTC
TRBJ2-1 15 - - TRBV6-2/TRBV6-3 CASSPGPSSYNEQFF TGTGCCAGCAGCCCCGGGCCTAGCTCCTACAATGAGCAGTTCTTC
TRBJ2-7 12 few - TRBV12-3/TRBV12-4 CASSLGSHEQYF TGTGCCAGCAGTTTAGGATCCCACGAGCAGTACTTC
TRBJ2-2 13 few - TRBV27 CASSLSGIGELFF TGTGCCAGCAGTTTATCGGGGATCGGGGAGCTGTTTTTT
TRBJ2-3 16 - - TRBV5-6 CASSLVGEGSVDTQYF TGTGCCAGCAGCTTGGTCGGCGAGGGGTCTGTCGATACGCAGTATTTT
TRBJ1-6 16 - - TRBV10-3 CAISESSAVSNSPLHF TGTGCCATCAGTGAGAGTTCTGCGGTCTCCAATTCACCCCTCCACTTT
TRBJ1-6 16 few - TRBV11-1 CASSLAKRTVRSPLHF TGTGCCAGCAGCTTAGCGAAGAGAACAGTAAGATCACCCCTCCACTTT
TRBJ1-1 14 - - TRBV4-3 CASSQALSNTEALF TGCGCCAGCAGCCAAGCCCTCAGTAACACTGAAGCTCTCTTT
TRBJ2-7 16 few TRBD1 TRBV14 CASSQTGTGDSYEQYF TGTGCCAGCAGCCAAACCGGGACAGGGGACTCCTACGAGCAGTACTTC
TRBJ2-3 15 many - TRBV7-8 CASSSRVMGTDTQYF TGTGCCAGCAGCTCCAGGGTTATGGGCACAGATACGCAGTATTTT
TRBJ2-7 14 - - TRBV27 CASKTNAAPLEQYF TGTGCCAGCAAGACAAATGCAGCCCCCCTCGAGCAGTACTTC
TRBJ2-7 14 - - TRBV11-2 CASSLRAGPDEQYF TGTGCCAGCAGCTTACGTGCGGGGCCCGACGAGCAGTACTTC